This T cell receptor (beta chain) appears in the sequencing data of a study of T cell responses to AZD1222 COVID-19 vaccine. This clone has a handful of counts. Assay used: immunoSEQ multiplex PCR; TCRdb lists only in-frame clones, some missing. The data show some 96,000 clones, with around nine tenths seen just once and 2.8% held by the top ten. The CDR3 runs to 16 residues. V lost 0 bases, J lost 5 bases, and 9 bases stayed unmatched. Germline CDR1 ENHRY, CDR2 SYGVKD. The chain links TRBV10-3 to TRBJ1-2, with 7 positions matching TRBD1. The TCR originated in an adult in good health. The starting material was peripheral blood, obtained on day 0 of AZD1222 vaccination. CDR3 region: CAISESPRQGGYGYTF. The CDR3 coding sequence is TGTGCCATCAGTGAGTCCCCCCGACAGGGCGGATATGGCTACACCTTC.